This T cell receptor beta chain comes out of a study of blood T cells in healthy people across ages. General observations from the study: Changes in expanded clonotypes were possibly confounded, as the CMV status of donors was unknown.

Each individual donor underwent a draw of ten milliliters of peripheral blood. The CDR3 loop spans 12 amino acids. CDR1 and CDR2 (germline): SGHAT, FQNNGV. A second PCR, run for about 6 to 11 cycles, used a sample-barcoded 5' primer plus a J-beta primer mix. From the 5' RACE reads, TCRdb called clonotypes with MiXCR, one entry per CDR3 protein. Of around 1,100,000 distinct CDR3 sequences detected, less than 45% appear once; the ten largest clones hold around 14%. With regard to this clonotype: Antigen: not known. One end of the junction varies from germline; a read error may be responsible.

Sequencing was done on a sample of blood. The V and J genes are TRBV11-2 and TRBJ2-1; D may match TRBD1 or TRBD2 (7 bases each). The sequence was collected from a young man in good health. The CDR3 DNA follows: TGTGCCTGCAGCGGGACAGACAATGAGCAGTTCTTC. This codes for CACSGTDNEQFF.